The T cell receptor (beta chain) described here comes from a study of PD-1 blockade in classical Hodgkin lymphoma (dated by TCRdb to between 2020 and 2021). At the level of the whole study: Nivolumab dosing was 3 mg/kg intravenously every 2 weeks, continuing until either disease progression or unacceptable toxicity. To define a peripheral blood immune signature of response to PD-1 blockade in classical Hodgkin lymphoma, the study combined TCR beta sequencing with CyTOF. Results the study describes overall, beyond this receptor: Baseline TCR diversity was reported as lower in newly diagnosed patients than in healthy donors, and lower still in relapsed/refractory patients. Lower diversity was seen in patients whose nivolumab began less than 1 year after ASCT, and these patients were left out of later analyses so that immune reconstitution would not confound the results. CD4+ but not CD8+ TCR diversity rose significantly by C4D1 (p=0.0027 vs p=0.16), most apparent in complete responders (p=0.02). Among trial patients, those achieving complete response had baseline diversity similar to that of newly diagnosed patients, while diversity was significantly lower in partial responders and progressors. The study was restricted to a single clinical trial cohort, and the causes of repertoire differences, possibly disease activity or prior therapy, were left undefined.

What this sample's time point label stands for: cycle 4 day 1 (C4D1), after 6 weeks of nivolumab. Relapse after autologous stem cell transplantation had occurred in all trial patients, and cohorts A, B and C were distinguished by prior brentuximab vedotin exposure. The trial cohort was composed of over 50 patients with relapsed/refractory classical Hodgkin lymphoma, for whom complete response, partial response or progressive disease was recorded as best overall response. Trial patients were treated with single-agent nivolumab in the multi-cohort phase II CheckMate 205 trial. An independent review committee assessed best overall response using the 2007 International Working Group response criteria. Trial PBMCs were obtained immediately prior to nivolumab initiation (C1D1) and on therapy at cycle 2 day 1 and cycle 4 day 1. Peripheral blood was collected in 8 mL Vacutainer Cell Preparation Tubes, from which PBMCs were isolated by centrifugation and then cryopreserved.

As for this clone: Which antigen it targets is not known. Base qualities are not recorded, but no much larger clone differs from it by a single base.

The CDR3 starts with the cysteine, ends with the phenylalanine, and has 19 residues. Just the 57-base CDR3 DNA is kept, in frame starting at base 1. Trimmed from V: 0 bases; trimmed from J: 0 bases; junction bases lacking a gene match: 5. From a lookup of the germline V gene, CDR1 and CDR2 are MDHEN and SYDVKM. The Qiagen DNeasy kit was used to extract genomic DNA both from unsorted PBMCs and from the negatively selected CD4+ and CD8+ fractions. TCR beta CDR3 regions were amplified by immunoSEQ multiplex PCR using primers annealing to V and J segments. A synthetic immune receptor repertoire was used to minimize amplification bias, and any residual bias was removed computationally once sequencing was done. The authors processed their data as follows. Repertoire diversity was quantified as the Shannon entropy index using custom Python scripts. The unsorted, CD4+ and CD8+ repertoires were each analyzed separately, with the exception of combined analyses, where CD4+ and CD8+ sequences were merged in silico. A clone was considered expanded if an increase in frequency of at least 2-fold after treatment relative to C1D1 was found, and a pseudocount of 0.5 was applied to clones undetected at baseline. Clones with 0 or 1 copy at C1D1 were classified as singleton clones, and clones with 2 or more copies were classified as non-singleton clones. Clones expanded in unsorted samples were annotated as CD4+, CD8+ or unknown by matching protein sequences in sorted samples from the same patient. Wilcoxon tests were applied to paired samples to test diversity changes from C1D1 to C4D1. This is the immuneACCESS table as TCRdb keeps it, with only in-frame sequences that have V and J called. A part of the clones is gone; compared with another copy, unresolved V genes explain less than half, and the rest is unexplained. The D gene and trimming were derived from the DNA, and the V and J assignments and clone size from that table. Here the sample has 75,000 to 100,000 clones; about 93% occur a single time. The ten most abundant clones make up 1.5% to 2.5% of the sample.

The rearranged segments are TRBV28 and TRBJ2-3, with 14 middle bases fitting TRBD2. The origin of this receptor is a human donor with classical Hodgkin lymphoma. The specimen was peripheral blood mononuclear cells (PBMCs), collected before the fourth cycle of nivolumab. The CDR3 is CASSLWLGTSGGSTDTQYF. At the DNA level, the sequence is TGTGCCAGCAGTTTATGGCTCGGGACTAGCGGGGGAAGCACAGATACGCAGTATTTT.